This TCR beta chain stems from a study of cytomegalovirus exposure and HLA in healthy donors. Comments on this clone: Its antigen remains unidentified.

Use of 60 Vbeta and 13 Jbeta primers characterized the PCR. Using immunoSEQ multiplex PCR, the repertoire was profiled, and TCRdb retains in-frame clones only, with some absent. The repertoire has around 100,000 clones, roughly three fifths of them found once; the top ten carry 3.9%. Germline lookup yields CDR1 SGDLS and CDR2 YYNGEE. This CDR3 is 15 amino acids long. V gave up 4 bases and J gave up 2 bases, with 14 bases separating them. Study-wide points: The records held CMV serostatus as the only immune exposure information. Cytomegalovirus association was listed for approximately 150 TCR beta chains. Relative to equally common others, HLA-associated TCR beta chains showed greater clonal expansion in a later analysis. A later examination showed that TCR association rates differed by HLA locus, with DRB1 most and HLA-C fewest.

Sequenced: PBMCs. The chain joins TRBV9 to TRBJ2-3, with a tentative D call TRBD1 (5 bases). The sequence derives from a man under 40 in good health and CMV-seronegative. CDR3 coding DNA: TGTGCCAGCAGCTCCAACAGGTGGGACACAGATACGCAGTATTTT. Its translation: CASSSNRWDTDTQYF.